The rows below give T cell receptor beta chains drawn from one sample of a study of blood T cell repertoires in COVID-19. TCRdb's copy holds only in-frame clones and misses some; the assay was immunoSEQ multiplex PCR. The sample includes about 59,000 clones, about 70% seen only once; the top ten take approximately 15%. Sequenced input: peripheral blood. The receptors originated from a woman between 65 and 79 years old with acute or convalescent COVID-19. Each CDR3 is given with its conserved first and last residue. The order of the fields is clone size, J gene, D gene, V gene, CDR3 protein, CDR3 DNA. D genes are given only for firm matches. Rows give clone size only sometimes, using once, few, many, or a class for an expanded clone.

size: once
J: TRBJ2-5
D: -
V: TRBV27
CDR3: CASSPKGGRLQETQYF
DNA: TGTGCCAGCAGTCCGAAGGGGGGGCGGTTGCAAGAGACCCAGTACTTC

size: -
J: TRBJ1-5
D: TRBD1
V: TRBV3-1/TRBV3-2
CDR3: CASSQGQGFYQPQHF
DNA: TGTGCCAGCAGCCAGGGACAGGGATTTTATCAGCCCCAGCATTTT

size: few
J: TRBJ1-1
D: -
V: TRBV28
CDR3: CASSLSVQGTEAFF
DNA: TGTGCCAGCAGTTTATCGGTACAGGGCACTGAAGCTTTCTTT

size: -
J: TRBJ2-1
D: TRBD2
V: TRBV7-2
CDR3: CASSFLLAGTEQFF
DNA: TGTGCCAGCAGCTTTTTACTAGCGGGCACCGAGCAGTTCTTC

size: -
J: TRBJ1-1
D: -
V: TRBV12-5
CDR3: CASGLPGTEAFF
DNA: TGTGCTAGTGGTTTACCAGGGACTGAAGCTTTCTTT

size: -
J: TRBJ1-6
D: -
V: TRBV4-1
CDR3: CASSRDRVRGPPLHF
DNA: TGCGCCAGCAGCCGAGACAGAGTCCGCGGGCCACCCCTCCACTTT

size: many
J: TRBJ1-1
D: -
V: TRBV5-1
CDR3: CASSLGGTHGADEAFF
DNA: TGCGCCAGCAGCTTGGGAGGAACCCATGGAGCGGACGAAGCTTTCTTT

size: -
J: TRBJ1-1
D: -
V: TRBV5-1
CDR3: CASSYQENTEAFF
DNA: TGCGCCAGCAGTTACCAGGAGAACACTGAAGCTTTCTTT

size: -
J: TRBJ2-7
D: TRBD1
V: TRBV7-3
CDR3: CASSYRGRGYEQYF
DNA: TGTGCCAGCAGCTACAGGGGGCGAGGGTACGAGCAGTACTTC

size: -
J: TRBJ1-1
D: -
V: TRBV12-5
CDR3: CASGPLSDRGGAAFF
DNA: TGTGCTAGTGGTCCCCTCTCGGACCGAGGAGGGGCAGCTTTCTTT

size: -
J: TRBJ2-1
D: -
V: TRBV19
CDR3: CASTGFRGEQFF
DNA: TGTGCCAGTACCGGGTTTCGAGGTGAGCAGTTCTTC

size: -
J: TRBJ1-1
D: -
V: TRBV19
CDR3: CASSIVQNTEAFF
DNA: TGTGCCAGTAGTATAGTTCAGAACACTGAAGCTTTCTTT

size: -
J: TRBJ2-5
D: TRBD2
V: TRBV24-1
CDR3: CATPDVAGGPETQYF
DNA: TGTGCCACCCCTGATGTAGCGGGGGGGCCGGAGACCCAGTACTTC

size: -
J: TRBJ2-7
D: -
V: TRBV20-1
CDR3: CSAQSGGEQYF
DNA: TGCAGTGCCCAATCCGGGGGCGAGCAGTACTTC

size: -
J: TRBJ2-1
D: TRBD1
V: TRBV10-3
CDR3: CAIRQTGGANNEQFF
DNA: TGTGCCATCAGACAGACAGGGGGCGCGAACAATGAGCAGTTCTTC